This entry features one TCR beta chain sequence. Profiled with immunoSEQ multiplex PCR; TCRdb holds only in-frame clones, not every one. Altogether about 59,000 clones are present, approximately 90% being singletons, with the ten largest covering less than 3.5%. The data originate from a study of T cell changes during pregnancy in multiple sclerosis. The germline gives CDR1 SGHTA, CDR2 FQGNSA. With 5 bases clipped from V and 7 bases from J, the junction kept 7 bases outside the gene matches. The CDR3 is 14 residues long. Sequenced here: peripheral blood, sampled in the third trimester of pregnancy. The chain employs TRBV7-2 and TRBJ2-1; TRBD1 matches 8 bases. This receptor was identified in a female donor in good health, enrolled as a control in a pregnancy study. CDR3 region: CASSPGTGINEQFF. In nucleotides, the CDR3 is TGTGCCAGCAGCCCAGGGACAGGAATTAATGAGCAGTTCTTC.